One TCR beta chain is described in this entry. Trimming left V 2 bases short and J 5 bases short, with 15 bases between. Per the germline V gene, CDR1 is SGHTA and CDR2 is FQGNSA. This CDR3 is 15 amino acids long. The data originate from a study of blood T cell repertoires in COVID-19. The wider study: COVID-19 samples collected from the United States, Italy and Spain covered acute and convalescent phases.

Using immunoSEQ multiplex PCR, the repertoire was profiled, and TCRdb retains in-frame clones only, with some absent. The data contain about 670,000 clones, 75% to 90% of them singletons. The genes are TRBV7-2 and TRBJ1-1; D unclear. This TCR was sampled from a woman younger than 30 with acute or convalescent COVID-19. Material for sequencing was peripheral blood. CDR3 coding DNA: TGTGCCAGCAGCTTATTAGGAGCCGCCCGTACTGAAGCTTTCTTT. Translation gives CASSLLGAARTEAFF.